One and the same sample provided the 14 T cell receptor beta chains below, sequenced in a study of blood T cell repertoires in COVID-19. The assay was immunoSEQ multiplex PCR, and TCRdb's table has in-frame clones only and misses some. The sample records 250,000 or so clones, around 84% being singletons. Sequencing used peripheral blood. The source is a woman aged 40 to 50 who had recovered from COVID-19.

The V and J genes are TRBV3-1 (or the pseudogene TRBV3-2) and TRBJ2-1; D not certain. Germline assignment: CDR1 LGHDT and CDR2 YNNKEL (reference sequence). V was cut by 3 bases and J by 3 bases, with 12 bases left in between. The length of the CDR3 is 15 residues. The CDR3 DNA follows: TGTGCCAGCAGCCAGCAGGCTATATTCTACAATGAGCAGTTCTTC. Translating gives CASSQQAIFYNEQFF.

The chain joins TRBV4-1 to TRBJ1-4, with D perhaps matching TRBD1 (5 bases). The CDR3 totals 17 residues. CDR1 is MGHRA, CDR2 YSYEKL, per germline. Trimming cost V 3 bases and J 0 bases, with 14 bases left between them. Written as DNA, the CDR3 is TGCGCCAGCAGCCAGTTGACAGAGTTTGCAACTAATGAAAAACTGTTTTTT. This translates into CASSQLTEFATNEKLFF.

The J gene is TRBJ2-2, the V gene TRBV4-1; 7 bases map to TRBD1. CDR1 MGHRA and CDR2 YSYEKL come from the germline V gene. V was pared by 4 bases and J by 0 bases, with 8 bases of the junction left unmatched. CDR3 length equals 17 residues. CDR3 protein: CASSLKAGTANTGELFF. In DNA, the CDR3 is TGCGCCAGCAGCCTTAAAGCCGGGACAGCGAACACCGGGGAGCTGTTTTTT.

This chain links TRBV7-6 with TRBJ1-1; D might be TRBD1 (5 bases). Germline CDR1 and CDR2: SGHVS and FNYEAQ. V lost 5 bases to trimming and J lost 0 bases, with 16 bases between them. This CDR3 is built from 16 residues. In DNA, the CDR3 is TGTGCCAGCAGCGTACTCACGGGGGGTATGAACACTGAAGCTTTCTTT. Translating gives CASSVLTGGMNTEAFF.

The chain recombines TRBV30 with TRBJ1-6; weak D call: TRBD1 (6 bases). V was trimmed by 2 bases and J by 3 bases, leaving 23 bases between them. Germline assignment: CDR1 GTSNPN and CDR2 SVGIG (reference sequence). This CDR3 spans 19 amino acids. The CDR3 spells CAWSSYPRPGHSYNSPLHF. In DNA form, the CDR3 reads TGTGCCTGGAGTTCTTATCCCCGCCCGGGACACAGCTATAATTCACCCCTCCACTTT.

The rearrangement joins TRBV5-1 to TRBJ1-3; 7 nucleotides align to TRBD1. Germline-derived CDR1 and CDR2 are SGHRS and YFSETQ. The CDR3 sequence is 15 residues long. Trimming took 2 bases from V and 3 from J; bases not matched to a gene: 5. The CDR3 coding sequence is TGCGCCAGCAGCTTAACGGGACAGAGTGGAAACACCATATATTTT. Its protein is CASSLTGQSGNTIYF.

The CDR3 sequence: CASSTGGLFYGTQYF. The DNA for the CDR3 is TGTGCCAGCAGCACAGGGGGCTTGTTTTACGGGACCCAGTACTTC. This sequence joins TRBV28 and TRBJ2-5; 9 bases map to TRBD1. The V gene's germline CDR1 is MDHEN and CDR2 SYDVKM. The length of the CDR3 is 15 residues. V was clipped by 6 bases and J by 7 bases; unmatched bases: 12.

The chain uses TRBV28 and TRBJ2-3; a weak D match, TRBD1 (6 bases). Trimming took off 0 bases at V and 6 bases at J, with 10 bases between the two ends. This CDR3 has 14 amino acids. Germline lookup yields CDR1 MDHEN and CDR2 SYDVKM. The CDR3 sequence: CASSLWDSSDTQYF. The CDR3 DNA sequence: TGTGCCAGCAGTTTATGGGACAGTAGCGATACGCAGTATTTT.

The CDR3 coding sequence is TGTGCCAGCTCACCGGGGGGTGAAAAACTGTTTTTT. As protein: CASSPGGEKLFF. This chain links TRBV18 with TRBJ1-4, with D possibly being TRBD1 (5 bases). CDR3 length: 12 amino acids. CDR1 is KGHSH, CDR2 LQKENI, per germline. Trimming took off 3 bases at V and 7 bases at J, with 6 bases between the two ends. Drawing the rest from reference TRBV18 and TRBJ1-4, the complete variable domain is NAGVMQNPRHLVRRRGQEARLRCSPMKGHSHVYWYRQLPEEGLKFMVYLQKENIIDESGMPKERFSAEFPKEGPSILRIQQVVRGDSAAYFCASSPGGEKLFFGSGTQLSVL.

This CDR3 is CASSQSDSYGYTF. DNA for the CDR3: TGTGCCAGCTCACAGTCGGACAGCTATGGCTACACCTTC. This chain joins TRBV18 and TRBJ1-2; tentative D call: TRBD1 (6 bases). The CDR3 loop spans 13 amino acids. The V and J ends lost 4 bases and 4 bases respectively, with 10 bases between them. Germline CDR1 KGHSH, CDR2 LQKENI.

As regards this clone: Other nucleotide sequences from this sample produce the same CDR3. The chain carries TRBV15 and TRBJ2-5; a possible D gene is TRBD1 (5 bases). The CDR3 consists of 14 residues. CDR1 is LNHNV, CDR2 YYDKDF, per germline (reference sequence). Trimming removed 0 bases at V and 5 bases at J, with 10 bases between. CDR3 amino acids: CATSRDRGGETQYF. As DNA, the CDR3 is TGTGCCACCAGCAGAGATAGGGGTGGGGAGACCCAGTACTTC.

The chain uses TRBV30 and TRBJ2-5; a possible D gene is TRBD2 (6 bases). This CDR3 has 13 amino acids. V was cut by 5 bases and J by 5 bases, with 15 bases left in between. Per the germline V gene, CDR1 is GTSNPN and CDR2 is SVGIG (reference sequence). CDR3 in amino acids: CAWGGIGWETQYF. The DNA for the CDR3 is TGTGCCTGGGGCGGGATCGGATGGGAGACCCAGTACTTC.

V usage is TRBV5-1 and J usage is TRBJ2-7; weak D call: TRBD1 (6 bases). V lost 4 bases and J 5 bases, leaving 13 bases between the germline ends. Per the germline V gene, CDR1 is SGHRS and CDR2 is YFSETQ. The CDR3 length is 13 residues. CDR3 sequence reads: CASSETGPNEQYF. For the CDR3, the DNA is TGCGCCAGCAGCGAGACAGGCCCTAACGAGCAGTACTTC.

This clone was detected a few times. The chain has TRBV18 and TRBJ1-2; D call uncertain. Between the trimmed V and J ends, which lost 1 base and 0 bases, there was a span of 9 bases. The CDR3 sequence is 15 residues long. CDR1 and CDR2 from the germline V gene are KGHSH and LQKENI. The CDR3 spells CASSPQHLPNYGYTF. The CDR3 nucleotides are TGTGCCAGCTCACCACAACACCTCCCTAACTATGGCTACACCTTC.